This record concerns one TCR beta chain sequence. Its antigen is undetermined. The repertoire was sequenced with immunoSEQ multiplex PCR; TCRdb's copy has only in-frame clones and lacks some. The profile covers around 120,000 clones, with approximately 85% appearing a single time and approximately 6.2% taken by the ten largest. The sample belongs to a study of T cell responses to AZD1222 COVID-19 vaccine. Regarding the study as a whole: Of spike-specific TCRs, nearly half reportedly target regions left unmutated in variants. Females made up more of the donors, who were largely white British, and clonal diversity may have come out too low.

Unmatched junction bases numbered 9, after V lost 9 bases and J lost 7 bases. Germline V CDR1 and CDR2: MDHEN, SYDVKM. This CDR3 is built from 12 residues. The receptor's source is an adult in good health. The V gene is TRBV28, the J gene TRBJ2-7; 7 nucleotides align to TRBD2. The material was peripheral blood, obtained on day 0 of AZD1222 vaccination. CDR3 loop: CASCGGVVEQYF. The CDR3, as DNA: TGTGCCAGTTGTGGGGGGGTAGTTGAGCAGTACTTC.